The 12 T cell receptor beta chains below all came from one sample that was sequenced in a study of regulatory T cells in long-lasting Graves disease. TCR beta libraries were built with iRepertoire HTBI primers and Arm-PCR of CDR3 regions. TCRdb reprocessed the multiplex PCR reads via MiXCR and lists one record per CDR3 protein. The data show roughly 440,000 distinct CDR3 sequences, roughly 15% seen once. The time point was: newly diagnosed GD, antithyroid drugs for less than 3 months. RNA extracted from PBMCs served as the sequencing template. The sample also formed part of further work on T cells in Graves' hyperthyroidism and ophthalmopathy.

This sample comprised peripheral blood mononuclear cells (PBMCs), obtained at new diagnosis, from a patient treated with antithyroid drugs. These receptors all come from a woman aged 18-29 years with Graves disease.

The chain uses TRBV28 and TRBJ1-4; 9 bases fit TRBD1. The ends lost 6 bases at V and 6 bases at J; junction bases unmatched: 8. Germline CDR1 is MDHEN and CDR2 is SYDVKM. This CDR3 is built from 15 residues. The CDR3 region has the DNA TGTGCCAGCAGCTCCGGACAGGGGTTGGATGAAAAACTGTTTTTT. It translates to CASSSGQGLDEKLFF.

The chain recombines TRBV6-2 or TRBV6-3 with TRBJ2-2; no clear D gene. Trimming left V 6 bases short and J 8 bases short, with 7 bases between. This CDR3 contains 11 residues. CDR1 and CDR2 from the germline V gene are MNHEY and SVGEGT. The CDR3 is CASRVEGELFF. The CDR3 coding sequence is TGTGCCAGCAGAGTGGAAGGGGAGCTGTTTTTT.

This clonotype was detected once. The genes are TRBV5-1 and TRBJ2-3; 7 nucleotides match TRBD2. CDR1 is SGHRS, CDR2 YFSETQ, per germline. The junction had 6 bases not matched to a gene; V was cut back by 3 bases and J by 2 bases. The CDR3 runs to 15 residues. CDR3 nucleotides: TGCGCCAGCAGCTCGGGGACTACGGTCACAGATACGCAGTATTTT. It encodes CASSSGTTVTDTQYF.

The chain couples TRBV7-2 to TRBJ1-1; D ambiguous. The CDR3 extends over 13 amino acids. V was pared by 7 bases and J by 2 bases, with 11 bases between. Germline V gene sequence: CDR1 SGHTA, CDR2 FQGNSA. In DNA form, the CDR3 reads TGTGCCAGCACCTACGGCCCCAACACTGAAGCTTTCTTT. This gives the protein CASTYGPNTEAFF.

The rearrangement links TRBV6-1 to TRBJ2-2; 13 bases map to TRBD2. V dropped 6 bases and J dropped 4; count of bases not matched to a gene: 11. Germline CDR1 is MNHNS and CDR2 is SASEGT. This CDR3 comprises 18 residues. CDR3 sequence reads: CASSSGTSGTIFTGELFF. DNA of the CDR3: TGTGCCAGCAGCAGCGGGACTAGCGGGACCATATTCACCGGGGAGCTGTTTTTT.

This clonotype was seen a few times. The rearrangement links TRBV12-3 or TRBV12-4 to TRBJ2-1; TRBD2 matches 12 bases. Trimming took 5 bases from V and 3 from J; bases not matched to a gene: 5. This CDR3 region has 16 residues. For the CDR3, the DNA is TGTGCCAGCAGTCCCGGGACTAGCGGGCTCTACAATGAGCAGTTCTTC. This encodes CASSPGTSGLYNEQFF.

In this sample, this clonotype turned up many times. The chain couples TRBV29-1 to TRBJ2-7; no clear D. In germline, CDR1 is SQVTM, CDR2 ANQGSEA. V was shortened by 1 base and J by 3 bases, with 10 bases between the two germline ends. The CDR3 length is 13 residues. CDR3 loop: CSVEAAGRYEQYF. CDR3 nucleotide sequence: TGCAGCGTTGAAGCGGCAGGCCGCTACGAGCAGTACTTC.

This clonotype has a handful of counts. The chain employs TRBV7-6 and TRBJ2-4; D assignment may be TRBD1 or TRBD2 (5 bases each). V dropped 5 bases and J dropped 0 bases, with 17 bases sitting between them. This CDR3 has 17 residues. The germline V gene has CDR1 SGHVS and CDR2 FNYEAQ. CDR3 DNA: TGTGCCAGCAGCGGGGACCCACCTGGGCTAGCCAAAAACATTCAGTACTTC. Protein sequence: CASSGDPPGLAKNIQYF.

The gene calls are TRBV13 and TRBJ2-2, with 9 bases lining up with TRBD2. The CDR3 extends over 18 amino acids. Germline V gene sequence: CDR1 PRHDT, CDR2 FYEKMQ (reference sequence). The V gene end was trimmed by 0 bases and the J gene end by 1 base; junction bases not matched to a gene: 6. CDR3 amino acids: CASSLGPIAGVNTGELFF. For the CDR3, the DNA is TGTGCCAGCAGCTTAGGCCCTATAGCGGGAGTGAACACCGGGGAGCTGTTTTTT.

This clonotype was counted at least ten times. The chain couples TRBV28 to TRBJ2-6, with D perhaps TRBD1 (6 bases). This CDR3 spans 16 amino acids. Trimming pared 5 bases from V and 3 bases from J, leaving 14 bases between. Germline-derived CDR1 and CDR2 are MDHEN and SYDVKM. The CDR3 region has the DNA TGTGCCAGCAGTAACAGGGCAGGAGGTGGGGCCAACGTCCTGACTTTC. It yields the protein CASSNRAGGGANVLTF.

This clonotype was recorded many times. V gene TRBV27 combines with J gene TRBJ2-2, with D possibly matching TRBD2 (6 bases). CDR1 MNHEY and CDR2 SMNVEV come from the germline V gene (reference sequence). CDR3 length: 19 residues. Between the trimmed V and J ends, which lost 8 bases and 6 bases, there was a span of 31 bases. The CDR3 loop reads CASGPTLGSLHSGPGELFF. Here the CDR3 DNA reads TGTGCCAGCGGCCCGACGCTCGGGAGCCTTCACTCCGGTCCCGGGGAGCTGTTTTTT.

A remark on this clonotype: One end of the junction does not line up with germline, which may come from a read error. This chain connects TRBV10-1 to TRBJ2-7; 15 positions agree with TRBD2. The CDR3 consists of 17 residues. Germline V gene lookup returns CDR1 WNHNN and CDR2 SYGVQD (reference sequence). As DNA, the CDR3 is TGCGCCAGCAGCCCCGGAGGACTAGCGGGAGGGCCCTACGGGCAGTACTTC. Residues: CASSPGGLAGGPYGQYF.